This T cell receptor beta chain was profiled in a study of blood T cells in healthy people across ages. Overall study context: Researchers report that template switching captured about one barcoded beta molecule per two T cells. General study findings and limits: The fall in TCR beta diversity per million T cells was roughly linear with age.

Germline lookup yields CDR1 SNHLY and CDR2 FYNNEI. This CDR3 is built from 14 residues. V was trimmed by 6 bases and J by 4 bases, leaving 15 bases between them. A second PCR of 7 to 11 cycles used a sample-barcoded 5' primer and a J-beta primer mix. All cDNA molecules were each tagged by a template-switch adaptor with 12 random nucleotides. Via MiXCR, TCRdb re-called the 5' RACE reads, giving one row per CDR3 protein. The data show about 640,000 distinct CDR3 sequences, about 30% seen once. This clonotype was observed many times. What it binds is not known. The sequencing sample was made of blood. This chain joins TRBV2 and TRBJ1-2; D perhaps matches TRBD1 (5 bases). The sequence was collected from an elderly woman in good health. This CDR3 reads CASRRTQVPYGYTF. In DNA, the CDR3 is TGTGCCAGCAGGCGGACACAGGTCCCCTATGGCTACACCTTC.